This section outlines one T cell receptor beta chain sequence together with its context. The germline gives CDR1 ENHRY, CDR2 SYGVKD. The CDR3 is 13 amino acids. V lost 11 bases to trimming and J lost 4 bases, with 17 bases between them. These data come from a study of blood T cell repertoires in COVID-19. Across the study: T cells, B-cell-depleted T cells, or PBMCs provided the cDNA or gDNA that served as material.

The assay was immunoSEQ multiplex PCR, and TCRdb's table has in-frame clones only and misses some. The table lists a few hundred thousand clones, roughly 90% of them singletons, with around 9% in the top ten. V and J are TRBV10-3 and TRBJ1-2; D unresolved. The origin of this receptor is a woman aged 18-30 years who had recovered from COVID-19. Sequenced sample: PBMCs or T cells enriched from blood (not recorded which). CDR3 DNA: TGTGCCGCACGGACTCTGAGCGGCTATGGCTACACCTTC. Protein: CAARTLSGYGYTF.